These T cell receptor beta chains were read from a single sample in a study of blood T cell repertoires in COVID-19. Sequencing used immunoSEQ multiplex PCR; TCRdb keeps in-frame clones, though not all of them. The sample contains tens of thousands of clones, around 83% of which appear only once. Sample: peripheral blood. The source of these receptors is an older woman with acute or convalescent COVID-19. CDR3s include the opening cysteine and the closing phenylalanine or tryptophan. A D gene is named only where the DNA matches it firmly. Expanded clones are given a class, and other clones once, few, many or no size at all.

V gene	clone size	J gene	D gene	CDR3 protein	CDR3 DNA
TRBV6-5	-	TRBJ1-2	TRBD1	CASSPRQGHYGYTF	TGTGCCAGCAGTCCCAGACAGGGCCACTATGGCTACACCTTC
TRBV9	-	TRBJ2-3	TRBD2	CASSVGGGAADTQYF	TGTGCCAGCAGCGTTGGCGGGGGGGCCGCAGATACGCAGTATTTT
TRBV19	-	TRBJ1-2	-	CASRTDDYGYTF	TGTGCCAGTAGGACTGATGACTATGGCTACACCTTC
TRBV5-1	-	TRBJ1-3	TRBD1	CASSFSGQARSGNTIYF	TGCGCCAGCAGCTTTTCAGGACAGGCCCGCTCTGGAAACACCATATATTTT
TRBV5-1	-	TRBJ1-1	-	CASAFGGRRTEAFF	TGCGCCAGCGCCTTTGGGGGGAGGAGGACTGAAGCTTTCTTT
TRBV10-3	-	TRBJ2-3	-	CAISPVTDTQYF	TGTGCCATCAGTCCGGTTACAGATACGCAGTATTTT
TRBV6-5	-	TRBJ1-2	TRBD1	CASLTGVSGYTF	TGTGCCAGCCTAACAGGGGTGTCAGGCTACACCTTC
TRBV5-4	-	TRBJ2-2	-	CASSLQGNTGELFF	TGTGCCAGCAGCTTACAGGGTAATACCGGGGAGCTGTTTTTT
TRBV5-4	-	TRBJ2-1	TRBD1	CASSLGRGQEQFF	TGTGCCAGCAGCTTGGGTAGGGGGCAAGAGCAGTTCTTC
TRBV5-1	-	TRBJ2-1	TRBD2	CASSRAPGGDYNEQFF	TGCGCCAGCAGCCGGGCACCGGGAGGGGATTACAATGAGCAGTTCTTC
TRBV5-1	-	TRBJ2-5	-	CASSFPEETQYF	TGCGCCAGCAGCTTTCCAGAAGAGACCCAGTACTTC
TRBV4-1	once	TRBJ1-2	TRBD1	CASSQVKSGQGYTF	TGCGCCAGCAGCCAAGTTAAATCGGGACAGGGCTACACCTTC
TRBV4-1	-	TRBJ2-4	-	CASSQEGGNIQYF	TGCGCCAGCAGCCAGGAGGGGGGGAACATTCAGTACTTC
TRBV7-6	-	TRBJ1-3	TRBD1	CASSAPGQGNSGNTIYF	TGTGCCAGCAGCGCGCCGGGACAGGGTAATTCTGGAAACACCATATATTTT
TRBV10-3	-	TRBJ1-4	-	CAISVGGGGEKLFF	TGTGCCATCAGTGTTGGAGGCGGCGGTGAAAAACTGTTTTTT
TRBV6-6	-	TRBJ1-5	-	CASRPGSQPQHF	TGTGCCAGCAGGCCTGGGAGTCAGCCCCAGCATTTT